This entry lists 5 T cell receptor beta chains sequenced from one sample in a study of Graves' ophthalmopathy and Graves' hyperthyroidism. Transcripts of RNA were the source for amplifying TCR beta CDR3 regions. HTBI primers primed a first-round RT-PCR, and a second-round multiplex PCR followed. TCRdb processed the multiplex PCR reads anew with MiXCR; each CDR3 protein has one entry. The sample lists about 600,000 distinct CDR3 sequences; approximately 35% were seen once. The sample taken for sequencing was peripheral blood or thyroid tissue (not recorded which). The receptors originated from an adult man with Graves' hyperthyroidism.

Comments on this clonotype: In this CDR3 the conserved last residue, phenylalanine or tryptophan, is missing, so a read error is likely. The rearrangement joins TRBV6-5 to TRBJ2-5, with D unresolved. The CDR3 loop spans 12 amino acids. The V gene's germline CDR1 is MNHEY and CDR2 SVGAGI. Trimming removed 2 bases from V and 2 bases from J, with 3 bases in between. In nucleotides, the CDR3 is TGTGCCAGCAGTTACAATCAAGAGACCCAGTACCTC. It encodes CASSYNQETQYL.

The CDR3 coding sequence is TGTGCCAGCAGCTTAAGAGGGCAGAGCACCACCAACGTCCTGACTTTC. Its protein is CASSLRGQSTTNVLTF. The rearrangement uses TRBV12-3 or TRBV12-4 and TRBJ2-6; maybe TRBD2 (5 bases). The CDR3 contains 16 residues. Trimming removed 6 bases at V and 8 bases at J, with 20 bases between.

Details on this clonotype: A clone one base away is much larger, so this may be a read error. The CDR3 carries no conserved terminal phenylalanine or tryptophan, so it likely arises from a read error. This sequence joins TRBV10-1 and TRBJ2-5, with D tentatively TRBD2 (5 bases). Per germline, CDR1 WNHNN and CDR2 SYGVQD (reference sequence). The CDR3 consists of 14 residues. CDR3 nucleotide sequence: TGTGCCAGCTCACCAAGCGGCTTAGGAGAGACCCAGTACCTC. Residues: CASSPSGLGETQYL.

This clonotype was seen more than once but under ten times. This rearrangement joins TRBV19 to TRBJ1-1; weak D call: TRBD1 (5 bases). This CDR3 has 14 residues. The V end was cut by 5 bases, the J end by 0 bases, with 10 bases between. In germline, CDR1 is LNHDA, CDR2 SQIVND (reference sequence). The CDR3 spells CASSGQTVNTEAFF. The CDR3 DNA sequence: TGTGCCAGTAGTGGCCAGACAGTGAACACTGAAGCTTTCTTT.

The chain couples TRBV7-2 to TRBJ2-3; no clear D gene. Germline V gene sequence: CDR1 SGHTA, CDR2 FQGNSA. This CDR3 is built from 15 residues. Trimming took off 5 bases at V and 1 base at J, with 13 bases between the two ends. The CDR3, as DNA: TGTGCCAGCAGCCTCGCACACCCGCGCACAGATACGCAGTATTTT. Its protein product is CASSLAHPRTDTQYF.